Below, one T cell receptor beta chain is given with its context. This record belongs to a study of blood T cell repertoires in COVID-19. In the study overall: Specimens from acute and convalescent COVID-19 originated in the United States, Italy and Spain. Nucleic acid was either cDNA or gDNA, and it came from T cells, B-cell-depleted T cells, or PBMCs.

Germline V gene lookup returns CDR1 KGHSH and CDR2 LQKENI. The CDR3 has 15 amino acids. V dropped 3 bases and J dropped 4 bases, with 12 bases sitting between them. Some clones are missing from TCRdb's copy, which holds only in-frame ones; the method was immunoSEQ multiplex PCR. Among 150,000 to 200,000 clones listed, approximately 82% were seen once. Specimen: peripheral blood. The rearrangement joins TRBV18 to TRBJ2-2; D is ambiguous. This TCR came from a woman between 35 and 50 years old with COVID-19, enrolled during active disease. The CDR3 DNA sequence: TGTGCCAGCTCACCTCCTTCCCGCGTCACCGGGGAGCTGTTTTTT. Its translation is CASSPPSRVTGELFF.